This entry lists 22 T cell receptor beta chains sequenced from one sample in a study of T cell changes during pregnancy in multiple sclerosis. Method: immunoSEQ multiplex PCR; TCRdb's copy keeps in-frame clones and lacks some. The data show around 70,000 clones, less than 95% seen once. This material consisted of peripheral blood, taken in the third trimester of pregnancy. The receptor set was obtained from a female donor with multiple sclerosis, enrolled in a pregnancy study.

This rearrangement joins TRBV6-1 to TRBJ2-1, with a tentative D call TRBD2 (6 bases). The CDR3 consists of 11 residues. CDR1 MNHNS and CDR2 SASEGT come from the germline V gene. V was cut by 10 bases and J by 9 bases, with 13 bases left in between. The CDR3 region is CATTSRAEQFF. The CDR3, as DNA: TGTGCCACGACTAGTCGGGCTGAGCAGTTCTTC.

V is TRBV11-3 and J is TRBJ2-1; TRBD2 matches at 8 bases. This CDR3 region has 15 residues. With V trimmed by 5 bases and J by 4 bases, 7 bases remained unmatched. Germline lookup yields CDR1 SGHNT and CDR2 YENEEA. The chain's CDR3 is CASSPVSGGYNEQFF. The CDR3 DNA is TGTGCCAGCAGCCCTGTGTCGGGGGGGTACAATGAGCAGTTCTTC.

The chain employs TRBV5-8 and TRBJ1-5; TRBD1 agrees at 7 bases. The CDR3 is 17 residues long. The germline V gene has CDR1 SGHTS and CDR2 YDEGEE. V lost 4 bases, J lost 0 bases, and 10 bases stayed unmatched. CDR3 sequence reads: CASSEGQLHLSNQPQHF. The CDR3 DNA is TGTGCCAGCAGCGAGGGACAGCTCCACCTTAGCAATCAGCCCCAGCATTTT.

The J gene is TRBJ1-2, the V gene TRBV19; D not certain. Germline lookup yields CDR1 LNHDA and CDR2 SQIVND (reference sequence). V lost 3 bases and J lost 7, with 12 bases in between. The CDR3 has 13 residues. This CDR3 reads CASSIEGLSGYTF. CDR3 DNA: TGTGCCAGTAGTATCGAGGGTTTAAGTGGCTACACCTTC.

The rearrangement links TRBV18 to TRBJ1-1; 8 positions agree with TRBD1. V dropped 4 bases and J dropped 2; count of bases not matched to a gene: 9. Germline V lookup: CDR1 KGHSH, CDR2 LQKENI. The CDR3 contains 16 residues. CDR3 sequence: CASSLQTGAFNTEAFF. Written as DNA, the CDR3 is TGTGCCAGCTCACTCCAGACAGGGGCGTTCAACACTGAAGCTTTCTTT.

The CDR3 protein is CASSVDGGQDTQYF. The CDR3, as DNA: TGTGCCAGCAGCGTAGACGGGGGGCAGGATACGCAGTATTTT. J is TRBJ2-3 and V is TRBV9; TRBD2 is a possible D gene (7 bases). V was clipped by 0 bases and J by 6 bases, with 11 bases between them. The CDR3 loop spans 14 amino acids. Germline V gene sequence: CDR1 SGDLS, CDR2 YYNGEE. Complete variable domain (other parts from reference TRBV9 and TRBJ2-3): DSGVTQTPKHLITATGQRVTLRCSPRSGDLSVYWYQQSLDQGLQFLIQYYNGEERAKGNILERFSAQQFPDLHSELNLSSLELGDSALYFCASSVDGGQDTQYFGPGTRLTVL.

The rearrangement links TRBV9 to TRBJ2-7; tentatively, D is TRBD2 (6 bases). Per germline, CDR1 SGDLS and CDR2 YYNGEE. CDR3 size: 16 residues. Trimming removed 3 bases from V and 0 bases from J, with 16 bases in between. CDR3 sequence reads: CASSEGPGLDSYEQYF. DNA for the CDR3: TGTGCCAGCAGCGAGGGGCCGGGACTTGACTCCTACGAGCAGTACTTC.

The chain links TRBV19 to TRBJ2-3; 9 bases are shared with TRBD1. The germline gives CDR1 LNHDA, CDR2 SQIVND (reference sequence). V lost 1 base and J lost 5; bases outside the gene matches: 10. The CDR3 is made up of 17 amino acids. The CDR3 region is CASSIGAPGQGRDTQYF. The CDR3 DNA reads as TGTGCCAGTAGTATAGGTGCGCCGGGACAGGGTAGAGATACGCAGTATTTT.

This clone was detected only once. The J gene is TRBJ2-3, the V gene TRBV7-8; TRBD2 matches at 7 bases. Germline trimming cut 0 bases from V and 13 bases from J; bases unmatched to any gene: 7. Per the germline V gene, CDR1 is SGHVS and CDR2 is FQNEAQ. There are 13 residues in the CDR3. CDR3 DNA sequence: TGTGCCAGCAGCTTAGCGGGACCCCGGGAGGAGTATTTT. It codes for CASSLAGPREEYF.

The chain has TRBV2 and TRBJ1-2, with D hard to call. V lost 6 bases, J lost 3 bases, and 14 bases lay in between. CDR1 SNHLY and CDR2 FYNNEI come from the germline V gene. The CDR3 consists of 14 residues. The CDR3 nucleotides read TGTGCCAGCAGCCCGATCCCGCGGGACTATGGCTACACCTTC. Its protein product is CASSPIPRDYGYTF.

CDR3 sequence reads: CASSFGQGWNYGYTF. The CDR3 coding sequence is TGTGCCAGCAGCTTTGGACAGGGTTGGAACTATGGCTACACCTTC. J is TRBJ1-2 and V is TRBV5-6; 8 nucleotides line up with TRBD1. The CDR3 has 15 residues. V shed 2 bases, J shed 2 bases, and the junction held 5 bases outside the gene matches. The germline gives CDR1 SGHDT, CDR2 YYEEEE.

With regard to this clone: Different DNA sequences within this sample yield the same CDR3. The chain has TRBV4-2 and TRBJ1-6, with a weak D call TRBD1 (5 bases). The CDR3 contains 16 residues. Trimming cost V 0 bases and J 9 bases, with 15 bases left between them. The V gene's germline CDR1 is LGHNA and CDR2 YNFKEQ. CDR3 nucleotides: TGTGCCAGCAGCCAAGATTTGGGGCAGGGTAGTTCACCCCTCCACTTT. Its translation is CASSQDLGQGSSPLHF.

The chain combines TRBV11-2 with TRBJ2-7, with no clear D. The germline V gene encodes CDR1 SGHAT and CDR2 FQNNGV. This CDR3 has 14 amino acids. The ends were cut back, 5 bases at V and 3 bases at J, with 14 bases in the middle. CDR3 sequence (DNA): TGTGCCAGCAGCCTCAATGGGCGCGTCTACGAGCAGTACTTC. It translates to CASSLNGRVYEQYF.

V is TRBV6-6 and J is TRBJ1-4, with D unclear. The CDR3 loop spans 15 amino acids. V was pared by 6 bases and J by 0 bases, with 11 bases between. Looked up from germline, CDR1 is MNHNY and CDR2 is SVGAGI (reference sequence). DNA of the CDR3: TGTGCCAGCAGCCTCCGAGGTGCAACTAATGAAAAACTGTTTTTT. Translating gives CASSLRGATNEKLFF.

V is TRBV9 and J is TRBJ1-2; 8 bases match TRBD1. CDR3 length: 14 amino acids. The V gene end was trimmed by 2 bases and the J gene end by 2 bases; junction bases not matched to a gene: 2. Germline V CDR1 and CDR2: SGDLS, YYNGEE. The CDR3 DNA reads TGTGCCAGCAGCGTTGGGACAGGCAACTATGGCTACACCTTC. Translated, it gives CASSVGTGNYGYTF.

The CDR3 DNA reads TGTGCCAGCAGTTACTTGGCGCAGGGCAATCAGCCCCAGCATTTT. Translating it yields CASSYLAQGNQPQHF. The chain has TRBV6-6 and TRBJ1-5; D is unclear. Per the germline V gene, CDR1 is MNHNY and CDR2 is SVGAGI (reference sequence). Trimming took 1 base from V and 2 from J, leaving 9 bases between them. This CDR3 is built from 15 residues.

The gene calls are TRBV4-1 and TRBJ1-1, with a weak D call TRBD1 (6 bases). V was pared by 0 bases and J by 5 bases, with 13 bases between. CDR1 is MGHRA, CDR2 YSYEKL, per germline. The CDR3 is 15 amino acids. The CDR3 loop reads CASSQEPGVGTEAFF. The DNA for the CDR3 is TGCGCCAGCAGCCAAGAACCAGGGGTAGGGACTGAAGCTTTCTTT.

DNA of the CDR3: TGTGCCAGCTCGGAGGGGACAGGAGAAGCTTTCTTT. Translation gives CASSEGTGEAFF. The genes are TRBV6-5 and TRBJ1-1, with 8 positions matching TRBD1. After removal of 8 bases from V and 8 bases from J, the junction contained 7 bases not matched to a gene. CDR1 is MNHEY, CDR2 SVGAGI, per germline. This CDR3 has 12 residues.

The chain carries TRBV30 and TRBJ1-5, with D uncertain. From germline, CDR1 is GTSNPN and CDR2 SVGIG (reference sequence). The length of the CDR3 is 13 residues. V gave up 2 bases and J gave up 7 bases, with 12 bases separating them. CDR3 nucleotides: TGTGCCTGGAGTCAGGCAGGCGACCAGCCCCAGCATTTT. It specifies CAWSQAGDQPQHF.

The chain is built from TRBV19 and TRBJ1-2; 7 nucleotides align to TRBD1. The CDR3 sequence is 14 residues long. J lost 2 bases, V lost 5 bases, and 5 bases had no gene match. CDR1 and CDR2 from the germline V gene are LNHDA and SQIVND (reference sequence). The CDR3 region has the DNA TGTGCCAGTAGTGTACAGGGGCGAAACTATGGCTACACCTTC. Translating gives CASSVQGRNYGYTF. Complete variable domain (other parts from reference TRBV19 and TRBJ1-2): DGGITQSPKYLFRKEGQNVTLSCEQNLNHDAMYWYRQDPGQGLRLIYYSQIVNDFQKGDIAEGYSVSREKKESFPLTVTSAQKNPTAFYLCASSVQGRNYGYTFGSGTRLTVV.

The J gene is TRBJ1-1, the V gene TRBV5-1; D ambiguous. V was pared by 0 bases and J by 1 base, with 13 bases between. The CDR3 extends over 16 amino acids. Germline loops: CDR1 SGHRS, CDR2 YFSETQ. The CDR3 is CASSLAGAVSNTEAFF. The CDR3 coding sequence is TGCGCCAGCAGCTTGGCGGGTGCAGTGTCGAACACTGAAGCTTTCTTT.

The chain carries TRBV15 and TRBJ2-1; D gene unclear. The CDR3 has 14 amino acids. The germline gives CDR1 LNHNV, CDR2 YYDKDF (reference sequence). Trimming left V 5 bases short and J 9 bases short, with 17 bases between. The CDR3 nucleotides are TGTGCCACCAGCCTTTTTGGGCAGTTCGGTGAGCAGTTCTTC. Its translation: CATSLFGQFGEQFF.